Sequencing of this T cell receptor beta chain was carried out in a study of blood T cell repertoires in COVID-19. The CDR3 totals 15 residues. Losses at the gene ends were 1 base for V and 5 bases for J; bases not matched to a gene: 3. Germline loops: CDR1 SGHTA, CDR2 FQGNSA. Using immunoSEQ multiplex PCR, the repertoire was profiled, and TCRdb retains in-frame clones only, with some absent. The sample contains 70,000 or so clones, 80% of which appear only once. This sequence originates from a human donor in a cohort sampled during active COVID-19. Sequencing used peripheral blood. This rearrangement joins TRBV7-2 to TRBJ2-1; the match to TRBD2 covers 9 bases. In DNA, the CDR3 is TGTGCCAGCAGCTTAGGGGGACTAGCCCACAATGAGCAGTTCTTC. It encodes CASSLGGLAHNEQFF.